The subject of this entry is one T cell receptor (beta chain). Its antigen target is currently unknown. Qualities for individual bases were not recorded, and no much larger clone is one base off. This entry is derived from a study of control samples from healthy donors and cancer patients (TCRdb year 2020). Libraries were constructed by the immunoSEQ multiplex PCR assay. TCRdb holds this immuneACCESS table with in-frame rearrangements only. Some clones are missing; in checked studies, unresolved V genes explain under half, and the rest has no known cause. Recorded for this sample are 25,000 to 30,000 clones; 70% to 90% of them occurred a single time. The leading ten clones occupy about 6.7% of the sample. Looking up the germline V gene yields CDR1 SGHRS and CDR2 YFSETQ. Counted from cysteine to phenylalanine, this CDR3 has 15 amino acids. CDR3 DNA only is kept here, 45 bases in frame from base 1. V sheds 0 bases and J sheds 4 bases, leaving 11 bases between their ends.

The sequenced sample consisted of PBMCs. The V and J segments used are TRBV5-1 and TRBJ2-4; the D call is possibly TRBD1 or TRBD2, each sharing 5 bases. The sequence derives from a woman aged 60-75 years with head and neck cancer. The DNA is as follows: TGCGCCAGCAGCTTGGAGACTGGGGGAAAAAACATTCAGTACTTC. Translated, this is CASSLETGGKNIQYF.